These T cell receptor beta chains were read from a single sample in a study of response to subunit inactivated influenza vaccine. TCRdb independently ran MiXCR on the RT-PCR reads; one entry per CDR3 protein. Of roughly 670,000 distinct CDR3 sequences in the sample, roughly 15% were seen once. Sequencing used PBMCs from blood, obtained 14 to 15 days before vaccination. The receptors were gathered from a man aged 45-65 years who received an inactivated influenza vaccine. Each CDR3 is given with its conserved first and last residue. A D gene is named only where the DNA matches it firmly. Only some rows state a clone size, as once, few, many or a class for expanded clones.

j_call | d_call | v_call | clone_size | cdr3_nt | cdr3_aa
TRBJ2-2 | TRBD2 | TRBV20-1 | NA | TGCAGTGCCACCTCCGGGACTAGCGGGGACCTCACCGGGGAGCTGTTTTTT | CSATSGTSGDLTGELFF
TRBJ2-2 | NA | TRBV12-3/TRBV12-4 | many | TGTGCCAGCAGCTGGGGCACCGGGGAGCTGTTTTTT | CASSWGTGELFF
TRBJ2-7 | TRBD2 | TRBV7-2 | NA | TGTGCCAGCAGCTTGACTAGCGGGACCCAGGGCCACGAGCAGTACTTC | CASSLTSGTQGHEQYF
TRBJ1-2 | TRBD1 | TRBV5-1 | NA | TGCGCCAGCAGCGAAGGGACAGGGGGCCTTTATGATGGCTACACCTTC | CASSEGTGGLYDGYTF
TRBJ1-2 | NA | TRBV7-2 | many | TGTGCCAGCAGCTTAGACCCAGCCCAGGTCCGTGGCTACACCTTC | CASSLDPAQVRGYTF
TRBJ1-6 | NA | TRBV20-1 | few | TGCAGTGCAGAACAGGGAAACCCTAGAGTGTTCAATTCACCCCTCCACTTT | CSAEQGNPRVFNSPLHF
TRBJ2-7 | NA | TRBV20-1 | few | TGCAGTCTAAATAGCGGCCTCGGAGACGAGCAGTACTTC | CSLNSGLGDEQYF
TRBJ1-4 | NA | TRBV6-1 | NA | TGTGCCAGCAGTGAAGGGCACCCGTGGAAACTGTTTTTT | CASSEGHPWKLFF
TRBJ2-1 | TRBD2 | TRBV4-3 | many | TGCGCCAGCAGCCAAGTATCACGCGGGAGGGCCGGTTTAAACAATGAGCAGTTCTTC | CASSQVSRGRAGLNNEQFF
TRBJ1-6 | TRBD1 | TRBV20-1 | NA | TGCAGTGCTAGGGGGGACAGTTATTCACCCCTCCACTTT | CSARGDSYSPLHF
TRBJ2-6 | NA | TRBV27 | NA | NA | CASSLSLRHLSLSGANVLTF
TRBJ2-5 | TRBD2 | TRBV5-1 | few | TGCGCCAGCAGCGTAGGCGTAAGCGGGGGGAAGACCCAGTACTTC | CASSVGVSGGKTQYF
TRBJ1-1 | NA | TRBV5-1 | many | TGCGCCAGCAGCCCCCTGGCAGGAGGTGGGACTGAAGCTTTCTTT | CASSPLAGGGTEAFF
TRBJ2-1 | NA | TRBV7-7 | NA | TGTGCCAGCAGCTTTTCGTGGACGCCTTACAATGAGCAGTTCTTC | CASSFSWTPYNEQFF
TRBJ1-1 | NA | TRBV29-1 | NA | TGCAGCGTTTTCAGCCCCAAAACTGAAGCTTTCTTT | CSVFSPKTEAFF
TRBJ2-7 | NA | TRBV12-3/TRBV12-4 | many | TGTGCCAGCAAGGGTAAAACCTACGAGCAGTACTTC | CASKGKTYEQYF
TRBJ2-5 | TRBD2 | TRBV12-3/TRBV12-4 | few | TGTGCCAGCACCAAGGGACTAGCTTGGGAGACCCAGTACTTC | CASTKGLAWETQYF
TRBJ2-3 | TRBD2 | TRBV20-1 | few | TGCAGTGCTAGAGGCGATTGGACTAGCCGCACAGATACGCAGTATTTT | CSARGDWTSRTDTQYF
TRBJ1-6 | NA | TRBV5-1 | NA | TGCGCCAGCAGCTTGGCAGGGTTTTCACCCCTCCACTTT | CASSLAGFSPLHF
TRBJ2-7 | NA | TRBV24-1 | few | TGTGCCACCAGTCCTAGGGACACAGCCTACGAGCAGTACTTC | CATSPRDTAYEQYF
TRBJ2-2 | NA | TRBV5-1 | few | TGCGCCAGCAGCTTAGCCATCCACGGGGAGCTGTTTTTT | CASSLAIHGELFF
TRBJ2-1 | TRBD2 | TRBV6-2/TRBV6-3 | NA | TGTGCCAGCAGTTGGACTAGCGGGAGCTCCTACAATGAGCAGTTCTTC | CASSWTSGSSYNEQFF
TRBJ2-7 | TRBD2 | TRBV18 | NA | TGTGCCAGCTCGTCGACTAGCGAAGGGTACGAGCAGTACTTC | CASSSTSEGYEQYF
TRBJ1-3 | TRBD1 | TRBV20-1 | NA | TGCAGTGCGCTGGACAGGGCCTCTGGAAACACCATATATTTT | CSALDRASGNTIYF
TRBJ1-6 | NA | TRBV6-2/TRBV6-3 | NA | TGTGCCAGCAGTCAACTTCACAGTTTCAATTCACCCCTCCACTTT | CASSQLHSFNSPLHF
TRBJ2-3 | TRBD2 | TRBV2 | few | TGTGCCAGCAGTAGAGCGGGGGGGACAGATACGCAGTATTTT | CASSRAGGTDTQYF
TRBJ2-2 | NA | TRBV20-1 | NA | TGCAGTGCTAGAGATCTGTACGATATAACCGGGGAGCTGTTTTTT | CSARDLYDITGELFF
TRBJ2-6 | NA | TRBV6-1 | few | TGTGCCAGCAGGGCAGGGTTTACTGGGGCCAACGTCCTGACTTTC | CASRAGFTGANVLTF
TRBJ2-7 | NA | TRBV28 | few | TGTGCCAGCAGTTTGACAAACTACGAGCAGTACTTC | CASSLTNYEQYF
TRBJ1-1 | NA | TRBV4-2 | many | TGTGCCAGCAGCCAATCCGGGACTAGAGCTTTCTTT | CASSQSGTRAFF
TRBJ2-7 | TRBD1 | TRBV28 | NA | TGTGCCAGCAGGGAAAACAACAGGGGGCCCGCTTCCTACGAGCAGTACTTC | CASRENNRGPASYEQYF
TRBJ2-7 | NA | TRBV12-3/TRBV12-4 | few | TGTGCCAGCAGGACTGGGGGGCCATACTACGAGCAGTACTTC | CASRTGGPYYEQYF
TRBJ2-5 | NA | TRBV5-1 | few | TGCGCCAGCAGCAAGAGACCTGAAGAGACCCAGTACTTC | CASSKRPEETQYF
TRBJ2-5 | NA | TRBV7-9 | NA | TGTGCCAGCAGCGCGCCCGGGCGGCTCGAGACCCAGTACTTC | CASSAPGRLETQYF
TRBJ2-7 | NA | TRBV6-2/TRBV6-3 | many | TGTGCCAGCAGCAACGGACAGCTTGCTAGCTCCTACGAGCAGTACTTC | CASSNGQLASSYEQYF
TRBJ2-3 | NA | TRBV11-1 | NA | TGTGCCAGCAGGGCCGGGACTCAGTTCGGGTCCCCACGCACAGATACGCAGTATTTT | CASRAGTQFGSPRTDTQYF
TRBJ1-5 | NA | TRBV20-1 | few | TGCAGTGCTAGAGATCACCGGGGGGATCAGCCCCAGCATTTT | CSARDHRGDQPQHF
TRBJ2-7 | NA | TRBV7-6 | NA | TGTGCCAGCAGCTTAGATCGGCGGTACGGTTACGAGCAGTACTTC | CASSLDRRYGYEQYF
TRBJ2-7 | NA | TRBV12-3/TRBV12-4 | NA | TGTGCCAGCAGTCACGGGACTCTGAGCTCCTACGAGCAGTACTTC | CASSHGTLSSYEQYF
TRBJ2-7 | TRBD1 | TRBV3-1 | few | TGTGCCAGCAGCCAAACTCGACAGGGCGAGCAGTACTTC | CASSQTRQGEQYF
TRBJ2-6 | NA | TRBV3-1 | few | TGTGCCAGCAGCCACGGCAGGGCGATATTCTCTGGGGCCAACGTCCTGACTTTC | CASSHGRAIFSGANVLTF
TRBJ1-3 | NA | TRBV10-3 | NA | TGTGCCATCAGTCCAGACACGTCCTCTGGAAACACCATATATTTT | CAISPDTSSGNTIYF
TRBJ1-1 | NA | TRBV10-3 | many | TGTGCCATCAGTGAGTCCGGATTGACAGGGAACACTGAAGCTTTCTTT | CAISESGLTGNTEAFF
TRBJ2-7 | TRBD1 | TRBV7-2 | many | TGTGCCAGCAGCAAGACAGGGGGCTCCTACGAGCAGTACTTC | CASSKTGGSYEQYF
TRBJ2-2 | TRBD1 | TRBV7-9 | few | TGTGCCAGCAGCTCGGGACAGGGTAGTATCACCGGGGAGCTGTTTTTT | CASSSGQGSITGELFF
TRBJ2-5 | NA | TRBV7-2 | NA | TGTGCCAGCAGCTTTGGGGCTACCACCCAAGAGACCCAGTACTTC | CASSFGATTQETQYF
TRBJ1-1 | NA | TRBV7-9 | NA | TGTGCCAGCAGTTCACAATTCAAAACGCCCGCTTTCTTT | CASSSQFKTPAFF
TRBJ1-6 | NA | TRBV6-1 | NA | TGTGCCAGCAGTGAAGCGAGCAGAAATTCACCCCTCCACTTT | CASSEASRNSPLHF
TRBJ2-2 | NA | TRBV12-3/TRBV12-4 | few | TGTGCCAGCAGAGGTACAGGGTCGGACACCGGGGAGCTGTTTTTT | CASRGTGSDTGELFF
TRBJ2-5 | TRBD2 | TRBV5-1 | few | TGCGCCAGCAGCTTTCGGGAGACTAGCGGCTCGGAGACCCAGTACTTC | CASSFRETSGSETQYF
TRBJ2-7 | TRBD1 | TRBV5-1 | many | TGCGCCAGCAGCTGGGACAGGGGGAGCGAGCAGTACTTC | CASSWDRGSEQYF
TRBJ2-7 | NA | TRBV6-5 | NA | TGTGCCAGCAGTTACGTGTCCGGCCGGGGGAGCGAGCAGTACTTC | CASSYVSGRGSEQYF
TRBJ2-7 | TRBD1 | TRBV28 | many | TGTGCCAGCAGTACCCTGGGACAGGGCTACGAGCAGTACTTC | CASSTLGQGYEQYF